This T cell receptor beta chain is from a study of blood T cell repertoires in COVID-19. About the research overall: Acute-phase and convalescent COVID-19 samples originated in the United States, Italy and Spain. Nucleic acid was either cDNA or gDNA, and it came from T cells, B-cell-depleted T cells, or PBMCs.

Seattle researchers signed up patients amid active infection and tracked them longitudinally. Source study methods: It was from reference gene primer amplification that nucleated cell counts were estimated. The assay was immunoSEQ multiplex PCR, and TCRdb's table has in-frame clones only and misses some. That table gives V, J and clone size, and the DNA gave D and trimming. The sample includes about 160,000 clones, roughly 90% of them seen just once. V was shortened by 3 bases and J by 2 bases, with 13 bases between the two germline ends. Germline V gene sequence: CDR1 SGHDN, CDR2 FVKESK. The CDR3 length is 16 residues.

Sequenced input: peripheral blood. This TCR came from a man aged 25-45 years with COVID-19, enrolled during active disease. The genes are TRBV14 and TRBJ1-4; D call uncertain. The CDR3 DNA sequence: TGTGCCAGCAGCCACCATCCGTACTTGACTAATGAAAAACTGTTTTTT. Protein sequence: CASSHHPYLTNEKLFF.